This T cell receptor (beta chain) emerged from a study of neurological immune-mediated disorders. Whole-study context: Multiple sclerosis patients (n of about 34) included approximately 30 with relapsing-remitting and 3 with secondary progressive disease. Whole-study findings and limits: Phylogenetic analysis grouped 18 of 34 multiple sclerosis patients' repertoires together, suggesting a possible repertoire signature. Because no CDR3 amino acid sequences were shared across subjects by expanded clones, private repertoires were suggested in all groups.

This clonotype was seen at least ten times. The antigen remains unidentified. TCRdb itself ran the 5' RACE reads through MiXCR, one entry per CDR3 protein. The sample includes over 65,000 distinct CDR3 sequences, just over 2.5% of them seen just once. Trimming shortened V by 5 bases and J by 0 bases, and 12 bases separated the two germline ends. Germline loops: CDR1 SGHTA, CDR2 FQGNSA. The CDR3 totals 15 residues. The clonotype comes from a woman aged 25 to 45 with multiple sclerosis. The specimen was PBMCs. This sequence joins TRBV7-2 and TRBJ2-3; a weak D match, TRBD1 (5 bases). CDR3 in DNA: TGTGCCAGCAGCCTCGACAGCCCTAGCACAGATACGCAGTATTTT. As protein: CASSLDSPSTDTQYF.